This T cell receptor (beta chain) came from a study of blood T cell repertoires in COVID-19. TCRdb's copy holds only in-frame clones and misses some; the assay was immunoSEQ multiplex PCR. The repertoire consists of under 200,000 clones, with roughly four fifths occurring once and the leading ten covering over 2.5%. V lost 8 bases, J lost 0 bases, and 6 bases stayed unmatched. There are 14 residues in the CDR3. Germline assignment: CDR1 MNHEY and CDR2 SVGAGI. This clonotype was obtained from a human donor with acute or convalescent COVID-19. The donor label of this sample is uncertain. The chain couples TRBV6-5 to TRBJ1-2; 7 bases align to TRBD1. Sample: peripheral blood. This CDR3 reads CASRLQGSNYGYTF. CDR3 DNA: TGTGCCAGCCGGTTACAGGGGTCTAACTATGGCTACACCTTC.